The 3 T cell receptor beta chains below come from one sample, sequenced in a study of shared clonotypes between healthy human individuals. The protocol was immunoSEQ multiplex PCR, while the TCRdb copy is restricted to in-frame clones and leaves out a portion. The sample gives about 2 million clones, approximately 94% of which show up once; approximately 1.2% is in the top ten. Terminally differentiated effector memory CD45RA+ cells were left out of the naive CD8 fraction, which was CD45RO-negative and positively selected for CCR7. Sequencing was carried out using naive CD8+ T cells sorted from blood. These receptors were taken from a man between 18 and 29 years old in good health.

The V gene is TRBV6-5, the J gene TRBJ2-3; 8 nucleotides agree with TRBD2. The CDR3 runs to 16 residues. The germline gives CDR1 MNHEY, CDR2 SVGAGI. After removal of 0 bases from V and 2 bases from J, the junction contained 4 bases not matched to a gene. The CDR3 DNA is TGTGCCAGCAGTTACTCGAGAGCGGGGGACACAGATACGCAGTATTTT. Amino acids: CASSYSRAGDTDTQYF.

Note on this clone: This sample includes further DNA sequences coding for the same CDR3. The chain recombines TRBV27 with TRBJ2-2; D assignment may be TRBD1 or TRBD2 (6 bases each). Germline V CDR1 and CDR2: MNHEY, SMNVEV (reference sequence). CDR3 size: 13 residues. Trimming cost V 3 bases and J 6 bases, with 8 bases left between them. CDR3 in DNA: TGTGCCAGCAGTTTGGGGGGCCCCGGGGAGCTGTTTTTT. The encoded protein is CASSLGGPGELFF.

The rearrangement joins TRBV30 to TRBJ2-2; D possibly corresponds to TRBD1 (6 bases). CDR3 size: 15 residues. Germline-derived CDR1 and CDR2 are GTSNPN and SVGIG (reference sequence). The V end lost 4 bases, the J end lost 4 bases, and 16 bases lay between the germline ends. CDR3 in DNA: TGTGCCTGGAATTCGGGACACCGAATCACCGGGGAGCTGTTTTTT. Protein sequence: CAWNSGHRITGELFF.